The entry below gives a single T cell receptor beta chain sequence along with its context. Per the original data handling: Nucleated cell number was recorded as an estimate derived from reference gene primer amplification. TCRdb's copy holds only in-frame clones and misses some; the assay was immunoSEQ multiplex PCR. V, J and clone size were drawn from that table, and D and trimming were deduced from the DNA. The data contain 80,000 to 90,000 clones, approximately 88% of them singletons. The source of the sample is a study of blood T cell repertoires in COVID-19. About the research overall: PBMCs, B-cell-depleted T cells, or T cells were the source of the cDNA or gDNA that made up the material.

Trimming pared 4 bases from V and 7 bases from J, leaving 9 bases between. The CDR3 has 11 residues. Germline assignment: CDR1 SGHKS and CDR2 YYEKEE (reference sequence). This TCR was recovered from a man aged 60 to 75 with acute or convalescent COVID-19. The chain uses TRBV5-5 and TRBJ2-7; D is uncertain. Material for sequencing was peripheral blood. CDR3 nucleotide sequence: TGTGCCAGCAGCACACTCGGGGAGCAGTACTTC. Amino acids: CASSTLGEQYF.